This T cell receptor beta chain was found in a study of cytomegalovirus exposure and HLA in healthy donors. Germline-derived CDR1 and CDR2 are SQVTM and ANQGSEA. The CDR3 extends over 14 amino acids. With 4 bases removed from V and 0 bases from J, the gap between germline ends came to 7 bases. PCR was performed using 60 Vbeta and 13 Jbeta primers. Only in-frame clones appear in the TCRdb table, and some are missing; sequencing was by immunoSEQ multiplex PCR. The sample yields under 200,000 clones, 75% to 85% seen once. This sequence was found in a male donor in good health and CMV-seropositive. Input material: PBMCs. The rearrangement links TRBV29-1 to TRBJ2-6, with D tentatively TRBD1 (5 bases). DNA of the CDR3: TGCAGCGTTGGACAGAGCTCTGGGGCCAACGTCCTGACTTTC. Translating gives CSVGQSSGANVLTF.